The 28 T cell receptor beta chains below come from one sample, sequenced in a study of T cells in Graves' hyperthyroidism and ophthalmopathy. Researchers took RNA transcripts and amplified the TCR beta CDR3 regions from them. The HTBI primer set drove a first-round RT-PCR of the TCR CDR3. TCRdb ran MiXCR on the multiplex PCR reads and lists one entry per CDR3 protein. The sample shows 300,000 to 350,000 distinct CDR3 sequences, around a fifth of them seen only once. The sample was blood. Every receptor here comes from a woman aged 45-65 years with Graves' hyperthyroidism.

This clonotype was seen more than once but under ten times. The chain is built from TRBV6-2 or TRBV6-3 and TRBJ2-7; 7 nucleotides match TRBD2. The CDR3 contains 12 residues. Germline lookup yields CDR1 MNHEY and CDR2 SVGEGT. The J segment lost 7 bases and the V segment lost 5 bases, leaving 5 bases of the junction unmatched. CDR3 nucleotide sequence: TGTGCCAGCAGTGACTGGGGGGGGGAGCAGTACTTC. Translation gives CASSDWGGEQYF.

A few counts support this clonotype. The V and J genes are TRBV20-1 and TRBJ1-5; possible D gene TRBD1, 5 bases. The V gene's germline CDR1 is DFQATT and CDR2 SNEGSKA (reference sequence). The V gene lost 5 bases and the J gene lost 11 bases, with 16 bases spanning the gap. The CDR3 is 12 residues long. This chain's CDR3 is CSAPAGRATQHF. The DNA of the CDR3 is TGCAGTGCTCCCGCGGGGCGTGCGACCCAGCATTTT.

This clonotype was picked up many times. The rearrangement uses TRBV13 and TRBJ2-5; D is uncertain. Trimming shortened V by 0 bases and J by 6 bases, and 5 bases separated the two germline ends. Germline V gives CDR1 PRHDT, CDR2 FYEKMQ (reference sequence). This CDR3 contains 12 residues. The CDR3 here is CASSLGSKTQYF. CDR3 DNA: TGTGCCAGCAGCTTAGGTTCTAAGACCCAGTACTTC.

The chain employs TRBV11-2 and TRBJ2-7; D is perhaps TRBD1 (5 bases). Germline values: CDR1 SGHAT, CDR2 FQNNGV. This CDR3 comprises 11 residues. The ends were cut back, 10 bases at V and 5 bases at J, with 12 bases in the middle. CDR3 protein: CANRLRDEQYF. The CDR3 bases are TGTGCCAACAGGTTAAGGGACGAGCAGTACTTC.

This clonotype has more than one count but fewer than ten. The genes are TRBV5-5 and TRBJ2-7; D call uncertain. The germline V gene encodes CDR1 SGHKS and CDR2 YYEKEE (reference sequence). V shed 7 bases and J shed 4 bases, with 24 bases lying between them. The CDR3 consists of 16 residues. The CDR3 reads CASRERDPSLIYEQYF. The CDR3 bases are TGTGCCAGCCGTGAGAGAGATCCGAGCTTGATTTACGAGCAGTACTTC.

To note about this clonotype: No conserved phenylalanine or tryptophan ends this CDR3, so it is likely a read error. The rearrangement links TRBV11-2 to TRBJ2-3; 7 bases are shared with TRBD1. The J segment lost 2 bases and the V segment lost 5 bases, leaving 7 bases of the junction unmatched. In germline, CDR1 is SGHAT, CDR2 FQNNGV. The CDR3 has 15 amino acids. The CDR3 region has the DNA TGTGCCAGCAGCAGCGAAGGGGGCCCCACAGATACGCAGTATTCT. As protein: CASSSEGGPTDTQYS.

This clonotype was seen a handful of times. The chain is built from TRBV5-6 and TRBJ1-1; D might be TRBD1 (5 bases). The CDR3 runs 13 residues. V gave up 1 base and J gave up 6 bases, with 10 bases separating them. Germline lookup yields CDR1 SGHDT and CDR2 YYEEEE. CDR3 nucleotide sequence: TGTGCCAGCAGCTTGCGGGGGGTGGCTGAAGCTTTCTTT. Amino acid sequence: CASSLRGVAEAFF.

This clonotype was observed at least ten times. The V and J genes are TRBV12-3 or TRBV12-4 and TRBJ1-4, with 8 positions matching TRBD1. The ends lost 3 bases at V and 8 bases at J; junction bases unmatched: 5. This CDR3 is built from 14 residues. The CDR3 is CASSFNPGGEKLFF. CDR3 nucleotides: TGTGCCAGCAGTTTCAATCCAGGGGGCGAAAAACTGTTTTTT.

The table lists this clonotype with many counts. The chain has TRBV12-3 or TRBV12-4 and TRBJ1-1; no clear D. V was pared by 3 bases and J by 4 bases, with 9 bases between. The CDR3 contains 13 residues. CDR3 sequence reads: CASSLDFSTEAFF. The CDR3 DNA sequence: TGTGCCAGCAGTTTGGACTTTAGCACTGAAGCTTTCTTT.

This clonotype has at least ten counts. The CDR3 here is CASSEGGSRTEAFF. In DNA form, the CDR3 reads TGTGCCAGCAGTGAAGGGGGGTCTCGAACTGAAGCTTTCTTT. V usage is TRBV2 and J usage is TRBJ1-1; TRBD1 is a possible D gene (5 bases). CDR1 SNHLY and CDR2 FYNNEI come from the germline V gene. CDR3 length: 14 residues. Trimming shortened V by 1 base and J by 5 bases, and 11 bases separated the two germline ends.

The V gene is TRBV27, the J gene TRBJ2-4; weak D call: TRBD2 (5 bases). Trimming removed 3 bases from V and 1 base from J, with 16 bases in between. Germline V gene lookup returns CDR1 MNHEY and CDR2 SMNVEV (reference sequence). The CDR3 extends over 17 amino acids. As DNA, the CDR3 is TGTGCCAGCAGTTTTAGTGAAGGGCCGGGGGCCAAAAACATTCAGTACTTC. Translating gives CASSFSEGPGAKNIQYF.

This clonotype was counted between two and nine times. The chain uses TRBV7-9 and TRBJ2-5; 13 nucleotides agree with TRBD2. This CDR3 is built from 15 residues. The J segment lost 3 bases and the V segment lost 6 bases, leaving 4 bases of the junction unmatched. Germline V gene sequence: CDR1 SEHNR, CDR2 FQNEAQ (reference sequence). CDR3 residues: CASRTGLAGEETQYF. CDR3 bases: TGTGCCAGCAGGACTGGACTAGCGGGGGAAGAGACCCAGTACTTC.

This clonotype came up many times. The chain employs TRBV7-8 and TRBJ1-1; D is ambiguous. Germline loops: CDR1 SGHVS, CDR2 FQNEAQ. Trimming pared 3 bases from V and 6 bases from J, leaving 17 bases between. This CDR3 is 15 amino acids long. The CDR3 coding sequence is TGTGCCAGCAGCTTCCCCGGCCGCGGAGACGCTGAAGCTTTCTTT. The encoded protein is CASSFPGRGDAEAFF.

Only one count was recorded for this clonotype. The gene calls are TRBV20-1 and TRBJ2-1, with D tentatively TRBD1 (6 bases). The V end was cut by 4 bases, the J end by 6 bases, with 10 bases between. Germline loops: CDR1 DFQATT, CDR2 SNEGSKA (reference sequence). This CDR3 spans 12 amino acids. Here the CDR3 reads CSATRTVNEQFF. CDR3 coding DNA: TGCAGTGCTACCAGGACAGTCAATGAGCAGTTCTTC.

This clonotype has only a few counts. The chain links TRBV11-3 to TRBJ2-1; D is unresolved. V was shortened by 4 bases and J by 3 bases, with 16 bases between the two germline ends. In germline, CDR1 is SGHNT, CDR2 YENEEA. The length of the CDR3 is 16 residues. This CDR3 is CASSSSRAANYNEQFF. CDR3 DNA sequence: TGTGCCAGCAGCTCATCCCGAGCAGCCAACTACAATGAGCAGTTCTTC. The full variable domain, in which reference TRBV11-3 and TRBJ2-1 provide the parts outside the CDR3, is EAGVVQSPRYKIIEKKQPVAFWCNPISGHNTLYWYLQNLGQGPELLIRYENEEAVDDSQLPKDRFSAERLKGVDSTLKIQPAELGDSAVYLCASSSSRAANYNEQFFGPGTRLTVL.

This clonotype has ten or more counts. This chain uses TRBV3-1 with TRBJ1-1, with D uncertain. This CDR3 has 14 residues. The V gene lost 0 bases and the J gene lost 4 bases, with 9 bases spanning the gap. Germline assignment: CDR1 LGHDT and CDR2 YNNKEL (reference sequence). CDR3 in amino acids: CASSQDIRGTEAFF. The CDR3 DNA reads TGTGCCAGCAGCCAAGATATCCGGGGCACTGAAGCTTTCTTT.

The table lists this clonotype with many counts. The rearrangement links TRBV28 to TRBJ2-1; D gene unclear. Between the trimmed V and J ends, which lost 3 bases and 9 bases, there was a span of 15 bases. The CDR3 runs to 14 residues. Germline CDR1 is MDHEN and CDR2 is SYDVKM. The CDR3 bases are TGTGCCAGCAGTTTTTCATTCTCAGGAGTTGAGCAGTTCTTC. Its protein product is CASSFSFSGVEQFF.

This clonotype was counted ten times or more. The chain links TRBV18 to TRBJ2-7; TRBD2 matches 8 bases. This CDR3 is 14 amino acids long. The germline V gene has CDR1 KGHSH and CDR2 LQKENI. The V segment lost 6 bases and the J segment 6 bases; nucleotides outside the gene matches: 10. The CDR3 DNA follows: TGTGCCAGCTCTCCAACTGTAGCGGGACCCGAGCAGTACTTC. This encodes CASSPTVAGPEQYF.

In the case of this clonotype: One end of the junction fails to match germline, which may point to a read error. This chain uses TRBV29-1 with TRBJ2-7, with a possible D match to TRBD1 (5 bases). Germline V gene data show CDR1 as SQVTM and CDR2 as ANQGSEA. The CDR3 covers 16 residues. CDR3 in amino acids: CGVTKTRQIGSYEQYF. Here the CDR3 DNA reads TGCGGCGTTACGAAAACCCGACAGATTGGAAGCTACGAGCAGTACTTC.

This chain joins TRBV11-2 and TRBJ1-1; possible D gene TRBD1, 5 bases. Germline lookup yields CDR1 SGHAT and CDR2 FQNNGV. CDR3 length: 16 residues. The V end was cut by 3 bases, the J end by 0 bases, with 14 bases between. CDR3 in amino acids: CASSFGGLGVNTEAFF. CDR3 sequence (DNA): TGTGCCAGCAGCTTCGGGGGGTTGGGTGTGAACACTGAAGCTTTCTTT.

This chain uses TRBV29-1 with TRBJ2-7; TRBD1 matches at 8 bases. The CDR3 has 12 residues. Trimming at V came to 7 bases and at J to 7 bases, leaving 9 bases not matched to a gene. Germline CDR1 and CDR2: SQVTM and ANQGSEA. The CDR3, as DNA: TGCAGCGGACGACAGGGGCTGGGGGAGCAGTACTTC. This gives the protein CSGRQGLGEQYF.

This chain uses TRBV6-1 with TRBJ1-4; TRBD1 matches 7 bases. Germline V CDR1 and CDR2: MNHNS, SASEGT. The V and J ends lost 5 bases and 9 bases, in that order; junction bases with no gene match: 3. The CDR3 is 12 residues long. The CDR3 loop reads CASSQTGKKLFF. The DNA for the CDR3 is TGTGCCAGCAGTCAGACAGGGAAAAAACTGTTTTTT.

The chain links TRBV18 to TRBJ1-5; D ambiguous. Trimming removed 2 bases at V and 5 bases at J, with 7 bases between. CDR3 size: 13 residues. The germline gives CDR1 KGHSH, CDR2 LQKENI. CDR3 DNA: TGTGCCAGCTCACCAGGGTCCGATCAGCCCCAGCATTTT. It specifies CASSPGSDQPQHF.

This clonotype was seen just once. This chain connects TRBV2 to TRBJ2-3; 10 nucleotides match TRBD2. This CDR3 spans 14 amino acids. The V and J ends lost 6 bases and 6 bases, in that order; junction bases with no gene match: 6. Germline V gives CDR1 SNHLY, CDR2 FYNNEI. The CDR3 region is CASRERGGRDTQYF. The CDR3 DNA is TGTGCCAGCAGAGAGCGGGGGGGCAGGGATACGCAGTATTTT. The full variable domain, with the rest looked up from reference TRBV2 and TRBJ2-3, is EPEVTQTPSHQVTQMGQEVILRCVPISNHLYFYWYRQILGQKVEFLVSFYNNEISEKSEIFDDQFSVERPDGSNFTLKIRSTKLEDSAMYFCASRERGGRDTQYFGPGTRLTVL.

The rearrangement links TRBV20-1 to TRBJ2-1; D unclear. The CDR3 totals 13 residues. CDR1 and CDR2 from the germline V gene are DFQATT and SNEGSKA (reference sequence). V dropped 5 bases and J dropped 3 bases, with 11 bases sitting between them. The DNA of the CDR3 is TGCAGTGCTCTCACCGGACGCTACAATGAGCAGTTCTTC. It specifies CSALTGRYNEQFF.

This clonotype was recorded at least ten times. The chain couples TRBV7-9 to TRBJ2-7, with TRBD2 matching 9 bases. CDR3 length: 15 amino acids. J lost 3 bases, V lost 7 bases, and 10 bases had no gene match. CDR1 is SEHNR and CDR2 is FQNEAQ in the germline V gene (reference sequence). CDR3 amino acids: CASTIMASGNYEQYF. The CDR3 DNA sequence: TGTGCCAGCACCATAATGGCTAGCGGGAACTACGAGCAGTACTTC.

This clonotype was seen repeatedly, ten times or more. The chain has TRBV2 and TRBJ1-4; D ambiguous. Trimming removed 1 base from V and 8 bases from J, with 8 bases in between. Germline V gives CDR1 SNHLY, CDR2 FYNNEI. The CDR3 is 13 amino acids. The CDR3 here is CASSEERIEKLFF. CDR3 bases: TGTGCCAGCAGTGAAGAGAGGATCGAAAAACTGTTTTTT. Filled out from reference TRBV2 and TRBJ1-4, the complete variable domain reads EPEVTQTPSHQVTQMGQEVILRCVPISNHLYFYWYRQILGQKVEFLVSFYNNEISEKSEIFDDQFSVERPDGSNFTLKIRSTKLEDSAMYFCASSEERIEKLFFGSGTQLSVL.

This clonotype was recorded many times. The rearrangement joins TRBV20-1 to TRBJ2-7; D is unresolved. V lost 2 bases and J lost 7, with 12 bases in between. CDR1 and CDR2 (germline): DFQATT, SNEGSKA (reference sequence). CDR3 size: 12 residues. CDR3 residues: CSARLLREEQYF. The CDR3 DNA reads as TGCAGTGCTAGACTGCTACGTGAGGAGCAGTACTTC.